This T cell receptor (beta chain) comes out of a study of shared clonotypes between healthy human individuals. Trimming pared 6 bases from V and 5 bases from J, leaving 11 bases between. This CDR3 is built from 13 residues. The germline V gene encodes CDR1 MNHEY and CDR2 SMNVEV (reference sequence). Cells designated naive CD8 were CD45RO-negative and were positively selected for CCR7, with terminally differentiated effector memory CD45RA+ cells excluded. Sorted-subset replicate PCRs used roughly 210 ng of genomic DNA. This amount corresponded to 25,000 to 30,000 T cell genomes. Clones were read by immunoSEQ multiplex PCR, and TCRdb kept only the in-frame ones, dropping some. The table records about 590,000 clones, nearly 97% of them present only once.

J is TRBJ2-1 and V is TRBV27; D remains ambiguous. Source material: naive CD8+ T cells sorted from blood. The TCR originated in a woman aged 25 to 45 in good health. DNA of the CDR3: TGTGCCAGCAGCGCCGGTGGGGACAATGAGCAGTTCTTC. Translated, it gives CASSAGGDNEQFF.